The entry that follows covers one T cell receptor (beta chain) sequence. Its target is not known. These data belong to a study of pediatric ulcerative colitis. Findings of the study overall: Clonal expansions reduced rectal repertoire diversity in acute severe colitis.

Some clones are missing from TCRdb's copy, which holds only in-frame ones; the method was immunoSEQ multiplex PCR. The data contain 65,000 or so clones, about 86% of them singletons. Ulcerative colitis patients received no immunosuppressive medication before the diagnostic colonoscopy. Germline CDR1 and CDR2: SGHDT and YYEEEE. Trimming left V 4 bases short and J 2 bases short, with 13 bases between. This CDR3 contains 14 residues. This chain uses TRBV5-6 with TRBJ2-7; D might be TRBD2 (6 bases). Sequenced input: blood. This receptor was taken from a boy between 10 and 17 years old with severe ulcerative colitis. This CDR3 is CASSLSGSPYEQYF. The CDR3 DNA sequence: TGTGCCAGCAGCCTTAGCGGATCCCCCTACGAGCAGTACTTC. Full variable domain (outside the CDR3, taken from reference TRBV5-6 and TRBJ2-7): DAGVTQSPTHLIKTRGQQVTLRCSPKSGHDTVSWYQQALGQGPQFIFQYYEEEERQRGNFPDRFSGHQFPNYSSELNVNALLLGDSALYLCASSLSGSPYEQYFGPGTRLTVT.